Listed below are T cell receptor beta chains from one sample, sequenced in a study of T cells after yellow fever vaccination. From the 5' RACE reads, TCRdb called clonotypes with MiXCR, one entry per CDR3 protein. This table holds 300,000 to 350,000 distinct CDR3 sequences, around 4.1% found once. This specimen was PBMCs, taken 5 days after the yellow fever booster vaccination. These receptors were taken from a young man who received the YFV17D yellow fever vaccine. CDR3s include the opening cysteine and the closing phenylalanine or tryptophan. D genes are given only for firm matches. Clone size is stated in some rows and not others, as once, few, many or a class when expanded.

>NA|TRBJ1-5|TRBV24-1|NA
CATRHYSNQPQHF
TGTGCCACGAGACACTATAGCAATCAGCCCCAGCATTTT
>NA|TRBJ2-3|TRBV18|NA
CASSPQRVADTQYF
TGTGCCAGCTCACCGCAGCGGGTGGCAGATACGCAGTATTTT
>TRBD2|TRBJ2-1|TRBV24-1|NA
CATSDLRPGTSGDSYNEQFF
TGTGCCACCAGTGATTTGCGGCCAGGGACTAGCGGAGATTCCTACAATGAGCAGTTCTTC
>NA|TRBJ2-7|TRBV18|many
CASSSGRARDTVYLFYEQYF
TGTGCCAGCTCATCAGGGAGGGCCCGGGACACGGTGTACCTGTTCTACGAGCAGTACTTC
>TRBD2|TRBJ2-1|TRBV12-3/TRBV12-4|NA
CASSDISGGTNEQFF
TGTGCCAGCAGTGACATAAGCGGGGGGACCAATGAGCAGTTCTTC
>NA|TRBJ1-6|TRBV9|NA
CASSVGPTTLNSPLHF
TGTGCCAGCAGCGTAGGTCCGACAACGCTAAATTCACCCCTCCACTTT
>TRBD1|TRBJ2-3|TRBV6-6|few
CASSFWGQQPPDTQYF
TGTGCCAGCAGTTTTTGGGGACAGCAACCTCCAGATACGCAGTATTTT
>NA|TRBJ2-3|TRBV4-3|few
CASSQRDGTDTQYF
TGCGCCAGCAGCCAAAGGGACGGTACAGATACGCAGTATTTT
>TRBD1|TRBJ1-5|TRBV4-3|many
CASSQNGEGASQPQHF
TGCGCCAGCAGCCAAAATGGTGAGGGGGCGAGTCAGCCCCAGCATTTT
>TRBD2|TRBJ2-1|TRBV7-2|NA
CASRVSGASYNEQFF
TGTGCCAGCAGGGTTAGCGGGGCCTCCTACAATGAGCAGTTCTTC
>TRBD1|TRBJ1-6|TRBV5-1|many
CASSPATGGENSPLHF
TGCGCCAGCAGCCCCGCGACAGGGGGCGAAAATTCACCCCTCCACTTT
>NA|TRBJ2-5|TRBV12-3/TRBV12-4|many
CASSLSPGTKTQYF
TGTGCCAGCAGTTTAAGTCCAGGGACGAAGACCCAGTACTTC
>TRBD1|TRBJ1-1|TRBV6-5|NA
CASSYTPGQGGIGSEAFF
TGTGCCAGCAGTTACACTCCGGGACAGGGGGGAATAGGGTCTGAAGCTTTCTTT
>TRBD2|TRBJ2-3|TRBV4-1|few
CASSQASSGGADTQYF
TGCGCCAGCAGCCAAGCCTCTAGCGGGGGGGCTGATACGCAGTATTTT
>TRBD2|TRBJ2-1|TRBV5-1|NA
CASSFLASTSGGALEQFF
TGCGCCAGCAGCTTCCTCGCCTCTACTAGCGGGGGGGCCCTTGAGCAGTTCTTC
>TRBD2|TRBJ2-3|TRBV25-1|few
CASSESRRGVTDTQYF
TGTGCCAGCAGTGAATCACGGCGGGGGGTAACAGATACGCAGTATTTT
>NA|TRBJ1-1|TRBV18|NA
CASSLLQGERAEAFF
TGTGCCAGCTCATTATTACAGGGAGAAAGGGCTGAAGCTTTCTTT
>NA|TRBJ2-7|TRBV6-5|NA
CASRVQVQSSYEQYF
TGTGCCAGCAGGGTACAAGTACAGAGCTCCTACGAGCAGTACTTC
>NA|TRBJ1-1|TRBV7-2|many
CASSPDSNTEAFF
TGTGCCAGCAGCCCGGACAGTAACACTGAAGCTTTCTTT
>TRBD2|TRBJ2-1|TRBV29-1|NA
CSVRTSGGGSSYNEQFF
TGCAGCGTTCGGACTAGCGGGGGGGGTTCCTCCTACAATGAGCAGTTCTTC
>NA|TRBJ1-2|TRBV12-3/TRBV12-4|few
CASSFGTFSSYGYTF
TGTGCCAGCAGTTTTGGGACGTTTTCGTCCTATGGCTACACCTTC
>TRBD1|TRBJ2-1|TRBV7-2|many
CASSLMGQHNEQFF
TGTGCCAGCAGCTTAATGGGACAGCACAATGAGCAGTTCTTC
>NA|TRBJ2-7|TRBV20-1|NA
CSAGSLATFKYEQYF
TGCAGTGCTGGATCATTGGCCACTTTCAAATACGAGCAGTACTTC
>TRBD2|TRBJ2-1|TRBV9|few
CASSPPVGLDEQFF
TGTGCCAGCAGCCCCCCAGTGGGACTAGATGAGCAGTTCTTC
>NA|TRBJ2-2|TRBV25-1|NA
CASSGSTGEALANTGELFF
TGTGCCAGCAGTGGTTCGACAGGCGAAGCGCTCGCGAACACCGGGGAGCTGTTTTTT
>TRBD2|TRBJ2-1|TRBV20-1|NA
CSASRGDEQFF
TGCAGTGCCTCCCGGGGGGATGAGCAGTTCTTC
>NA|TRBJ1-1|TRBV7-9|NA
CASSHHRGGEGVTEAFF
TGTGCCAGCAGCCATCACCGGGGGGGCGAAGGAGTCACTGAAGCTTTCTTT
>NA|TRBJ1-5|TRBV20-1|many
CGSGGGLNQPQHF
TGCGGGTCCGGCGGGGGCCTCAATCAGCCCCAGCATTTT
>TRBD1|TRBJ1-2|TRBV11-2|NA
CASSLGGPDSYGYTF
TGTGCCAGCAGCCTAGGGGGCCCGGACAGCTATGGCTACACCTTC
>TRBD1|TRBJ2-1|TRBV7-2|many
CASSRPDRDNEQFF
TGTGCCAGCAGCCGCCCGGACAGGGACAATGAGCAGTTCTTC
>TRBD1|TRBJ2-7|TRBV6-5|few
CASSYPTGGIYEQYF
TGTGCCAGCAGTTACCCGACAGGGGGTATCTACGAGCAGTACTTC
>TRBD1|TRBJ2-4|TRBV7-3|many
CASSSRDRDNIQYF
TGTGCCAGCAGCTCCCGGGACAGGGACAACATTCAGTACTTC
>NA|TRBJ1-2|TRBV5-5|few
CASSLQALTASNYGYTF
TGTGCCAGCAGCTTACAAGCCCTGACAGCTTCTAACTATGGCTACACCTTC
>TRBD2|TRBJ2-2|TRBV12-3/TRBV12-4|NA
CATSGGGTGELFF
TGTGCCACTAGCGGGGGGGGCACCGGGGAGCTGTTTTTT
>NA|TRBJ2-1|TRBV5-1|many
CASSPAGTYNEQFF
TGCGCCAGCAGCCCCGCCGGAACGTACAATGAGCAGTTCTTC
>NA|TRBJ2-7|TRBV25-1|many
CASSESDWRYEQYF
TGTGCCAGCAGTGAATCGGATTGGCGTTACGAGCAGTACTTC
>NA|TRBJ2-1|TRBV7-8|few
CASSSPAIWNEQFF
TGTGCCAGCAGCTCACCCGCCATCTGGAATGAGCAGTTCTTC
>NA|TRBJ1-1|TRBV7-2|many
CASSWDGRYTEAFF
TGTGCCAGCAGCTGGGACGGCCGTTACACTGAAGCTTTCTTT
>NA|TRBJ2-5|TRBV4-2|many
CASSQDLATVARQETQYF
TGTGCCAGCAGCCAAGATCTGGCGACGGTGGCCAGACAAGAGACCCAGTACTTC
>TRBD1|TRBJ2-5|TRBV6-6|many
CASSSLEGQGASWETQYF
TGTGCCAGCAGCTCACTGGAGGGACAGGGGGCTTCATGGGAGACCCAGTACTTC